Below are 27 T cell receptor beta chains sequenced from a single sample in a study of CD8+CD57+ T cells in acquired aplastic anemia. Profiling that covered TCR beta VDJ and CDR3 relied on genomic DNA as its template. TCRdb independently ran MiXCR on the reads; one entry per CDR3 protein. The table shows about 180,000 distinct CDR3 sequences, with roughly 65% occurring only once. Sequencing involved patients with CD8+CD57+ cell expansion previously shown by flow cytometry. Sequencing used sorted CD4+, CD8+, or CD8+CD57+ T cells (not recorded which) from PBMCs. The origin of the receptors is a human donor with aplastic anemia.

The V gene is TRBV10-3, the J gene TRBJ2-3; possible D gene TRBD1, 6 bases. Trimming took 6 bases from V and 1 from J, leaving 17 bases between them. Germline V gives CDR1 ENHRY, CDR2 SYGVKD. CDR3 length equals 16 residues. The CDR3 loop is CAIRASTGLGTDTQYF. In DNA form, the CDR3 reads TGTGCCATCAGAGCTTCCACAGGGTTGGGCACAGATACGCAGTATTTT.

This rearrangement joins TRBV2 to TRBJ1-1; TRBD1 agrees at 10 bases. J gave up 3 bases and V 6 bases, and 10 bases lay outside the gene matches. The CDR3 loop spans 16 amino acids. The germline CDR1 and CDR2 sequences are SNHLY and FYNNEI. CDR3 sequence: CASRRSRGTGDTEAFF. The CDR3 DNA reads TGTGCCAGCAGGAGGTCTCGGGGGACAGGGGACACTGAAGCTTTCTTT. The whole variable domain, remainder taken from reference TRBV2 and TRBJ1-1, is EPEVTQTPSHQVTQMGQEVILRCVPISNHLYFYWYRQILGQKVEFLVSFYNNEISEKSEIFDDQFSVERPDGSNFTLKIRSTKLEDSAMYFCASRRSRGTGDTEAFFGQGTRLTVV.

The chain is built from TRBV5-1 and TRBJ1-3; D is unclear. Germline CDR1 is SGHRS and CDR2 is YFSETQ. The CDR3 length is 14 residues. The V gene lost 1 base and the J gene lost 2 bases, with 7 bases spanning the gap. CDR3 coding DNA: TGCGCCAGCAGCTTGCAATCCCCTGGAAACACCATATATTTT. As protein: CASSLQSPGNTIYF.

For this clonotype: A junction end diverges from the germline sequence, so it may reflect a read error. The chain joins TRBV25-1 to TRBJ2-3; D is unresolved. CDR1 MGHDK and CDR2 SYGVNS come from the germline V gene. The CDR3 runs to 14 residues. This chain's CDR3 is CASSEMVEGDMQYF. CDR3 nucleotide sequence: TGTGCCAGCAGTGAAATGGTGGAAGGAGATATGCAGTATTTT. Full variable domain (outside the CDR3, taken from reference TRBV25-1 and TRBJ2-3): EADIYQTPRYLVIGTGKKITLECSQTMGHDKMYWYQQDPGMELHLIHYSYGVNSTEKGDLSSESTVSRIRTEHFPLTLESARPSHTSQYLCASSEMVEGDMQYFGPGTRLTVL.

Regarding this clonotype: The junction and the germline gene differ at one end; a read error may be behind it. This sequence joins TRBV7-4 and TRBJ2-2; D might be TRBD2 (5 bases). CDR3 length: 15 amino acids. Per the germline V gene, CDR1 is SGHVT and CDR2 is SQSDAQ. As DNA, the CDR3 is TGTGCCAGCAGCTTCGATACGGGAAACACCAGGGAGCTGTTTTTT. Its protein is CASSFDTGNTRELFF.

The rearrangement joins TRBV19 to TRBJ2-7, with 7 bases that match TRBD2. V lost 5 bases to trimming and J lost 1 base; unmatched junction nucleotides: 5. The CDR3 loop spans 14 amino acids. CDR1 and CDR2 from the germline V gene are LNHDA and SQIVND (reference sequence). The CDR3 nucleotides read TGTGCCAGTAGTGTGCTAGCGGAATCCTACGAGCAGTACTTC. Protein: CASSVLAESYEQYF.

There are many counts of this clonotype. V gene TRBV16 combines with J gene TRBJ2-7; no clear D. This CDR3 has 12 amino acids. Germline V lookup: CDR1 KGHSY, CDR2 FQNENV. The V gene lost 0 bases and the J gene lost 4 bases, with 4 bases spanning the gap. CDR3 in DNA: TGTGCCAGCAGCCAATCCATTTACGAGCAGTACTTC. Translation gives CASSQSIYEQYF.

This rearrangement joins TRBV7-8 to TRBJ2-1; possible D gene TRBD1, 6 bases. V was pared by 5 bases and J by 0 bases, with 17 bases between. CDR3 size: 17 residues. Germline V gene lookup returns CDR1 SGHVS and CDR2 FQNEAQ. CDR3 bases: TGTGCCAGCAGCCGATTCACCGGGACAAGCTCCTACAATGAGCAGTTCTTC. It translates to CASSRFTGTSSYNEQFF.

For the CDR3, the DNA is TGTGCCAGCAGCGTTGACTGGTACAATGAGCAGTTCTTC. Its translation: CASSVDWYNEQFF. The chain couples TRBV9 to TRBJ2-1; D is uncertain. V lost 2 bases and J lost 4, with 7 bases in between. The CDR3 sequence is 13 residues long. Germline CDR1 and CDR2: SGDLS and YYNGEE.

This clonotype was observed a handful of times. The rearrangement uses TRBV15 and TRBJ2-5, with D perhaps TRBD1 (6 bases). The length of the CDR3 is 15 residues. The germline gives CDR1 LNHNV, CDR2 YYDKDF (reference sequence). V was clipped by 3 bases and J by 1 base, with 12 bases between them. The CDR3 coding sequence is TGTGCCACCAGCAGGAGGACGACAGGCCAAGAGACCCAGTACTTC. It yields the protein CATSRRTTGQETQYF.

This clonotype has a count of ten or more. This chain joins TRBV20-1 and TRBJ1-2; D is perhaps TRBD1 (6 bases). Germline V gene lookup returns CDR1 DFQATT and CDR2 SNEGSKA (reference sequence). CDR3 length: 12 amino acids. Between the trimmed V and J ends, which lost 6 bases and 7 bases, there was a span of 15 bases. CDR3 region: CSAGPLGGGYTF. The CDR3 DNA sequence: TGCAGTGCCGGCCCCCTAGGGGGTGGCTACACCTTC.

This clonotype was seen a few times. This chain links TRBV14 with TRBJ2-5; no reliable D call. From germline, CDR1 is SGHDN and CDR2 FVKESK. The ends were cut back, 4 bases at V and 4 bases at J, with 7 bases in the middle. The CDR3 totals 12 residues. CDR3 protein: CASSPFSETQYF. Here the CDR3 DNA reads TGTGCCAGCAGCCCTTTTTCAGAGACCCAGTACTTC.

V gene TRBV29-1 combines with J gene TRBJ2-7, with TRBD1 identical over 11 bases. The J call may not be correct, given that the DNA end is closer to TRBJ2-5. Per the germline V gene, CDR1 is SQVTM and CDR2 is ANQGSEA. The CDR3 consists of 13 residues. DNA of the CDR3: TGCAGCGTTTCCGGGACAGGGGGAGAGACCCAGTACTTC. Residues: CSVSGTGGETQYF.

This clonotype was detected ten times or more. The V call is TRBV19, the J call TRBJ1-1; no reliable D call. Deletions cut 6 bases from V and 4 bases from J, with 15 bases between. Germline V gene data show CDR1 as LNHDA and CDR2 as SQIVND (reference sequence). The CDR3 covers 14 residues. CDR3 amino acids: CASRDPRNFTEAFF. In DNA, the CDR3 is TGTGCCAGTAGGGATCCCAGAAACTTCACTGAAGCTTTCTTT.

This clonotype occurred once. The chain employs TRBV5-1 and TRBJ1-1; D gene uncertain. The CDR3 runs to 13 residues. V was shortened by 3 bases and J by 4 bases, with 10 bases between the two germline ends. The germline V gene encodes CDR1 SGHRS and CDR2 YFSETQ. CDR3 sequence reads: CASSSDGRTEAFF. DNA for the CDR3: TGCGCCAGCAGCTCGGACGGCCGCACTGAAGCTTTCTTT.

The J gene is TRBJ2-3, the V gene TRBV7-8, with 7 positions matching TRBD2. CDR1 is SGHVS, CDR2 FQNEAQ, per germline. V dropped 0 bases and J dropped 10; count of bases not matched to a gene: 4. CDR3 length: 13 residues. In DNA, the CDR3 is TGTGCCAGCAGCTTAGCCGTGGGGGGGGCGCAGTATTTT. Protein sequence: CASSLAVGGAQYF.

This clonotype was seen once. V gene TRBV20-1 combines with J gene TRBJ1-1, with D tentatively TRBD1 (6 bases). The CDR3 spans 14 residues. Per the germline V gene, CDR1 is DFQATT and CDR2 is SNEGSKA (reference sequence). V was trimmed by 6 bases and J by 3 bases, leaving 17 bases between them. CDR3 in amino acids: CSARRADSDTEAFF. The CDR3 DNA reads TGCAGTGCACGACGAGCGGACAGTGACACTGAAGCTTTCTTT.

The rearrangement joins TRBV20-1 to TRBJ2-7; TRBD1 is a possible D gene (5 bases). V lost 7 bases to trimming and J lost 7 bases, with 26 bases between them. CDR1 DFQATT and CDR2 SNEGSKA come from the germline V gene (reference sequence). This CDR3 comprises 15 residues. In nucleotides, the CDR3 is TGCAGTGTCCTATCTCTAGGGCAGGGTTTAGGGGAGCAGTACTTC. Residues: CSVLSLGQGLGEQYF.

A note on this clonotype: Compared with germline, one end of the junction differs, possibly owing to a read error. The rearrangement uses TRBV7-9 and TRBJ2-7, with a weak D call TRBD2 (7 bases). This CDR3 is built from 15 residues. CDR1 is SEHNR, CDR2 FQNEAQ, per germline (reference sequence). The CDR3 spells CASSPRGEGTYEQYF. The DNA of the CDR3 is TGCGCCAGCAGCCCTAGGGGGGAGGGGACCTACGAGCAGTACTTC.

The chain couples TRBV7-9 to TRBJ1-5, with 8 nucleotides matching TRBD1. Looked up from germline, CDR1 is SEHNR and CDR2 is FQNEAQ (reference sequence). This CDR3 has 18 residues. V lost 5 bases, J lost 4 bases, and 16 bases stayed unmatched. CDR3 DNA sequence: TGTGCCAGCAGCCTTAGACAGGGGAGAGGGTGGTGGAATCAGCCCCAGCATTTT. It encodes CASSLRQGRGWWNQPQHF. Full variable domain (remainder filled in from reference TRBV7-9 and TRBJ1-5): DTGVSQNPRHKITKRGQNVTFRCDPISEHNRLYWYRQTLGQGPEFLTYFQNEAQLEKSRLLSDRFSAERPKGSFSTLEIQRTEQGDSAMYLCASSLRQGRGWWNQPQHFGDGTRLSIL.

V and J are TRBV7-2 and TRBJ2-3; D remains unclear. Trimming removed 5 bases from V and 5 bases from J, with 5 bases in between. Per germline, CDR1 SGHTA and CDR2 FQGNSA. The CDR3 sequence is 11 residues long. CDR3 sequence reads: CASSLKDTQYF. CDR3 sequence (DNA): TGTGCCAGCAGCCTGAAAGATACGCAGTATTTT.

This clonotype appeared many times. An end of the junction differs from the germline gene, which may be a read error. The rearrangement uses TRBV14 and TRBJ1-6; the match to TRBD1 covers 7 bases. The CDR3 contains 13 residues. Germline V CDR1 and CDR2: SGHDN, FVKESK. DNA of the CDR3: TGTGCCAGCAGCGGACAGGAGGTTTCACCCCTCCGCTTT. This codes for CASSGQEVSPLRF.

In its sample, this clonotype was seen many times. The V call is TRBV19, the J call TRBJ2-7; D not certain. Trimming took off 4 bases at V and 3 bases at J, with 4 bases between the two ends. Germline V CDR1 and CDR2: LNHDA, SQIVND (reference sequence). This CDR3 has 11 residues. CDR3 bases: TGTGCCAGTAGTAACAGCTACGAGCAGTACTTC. Translated, it gives CASSNSYEQYF.

The genes are TRBV5-1 and TRBJ1-1; 8 bases agree with TRBD1. V lost 4 bases to trimming and J lost 1 base; unmatched junction nucleotides: 6. The CDR3 runs to 15 residues. From germline, CDR1 is SGHRS and CDR2 YFSETQ. CDR3 amino acids: CASSQMDRANTEAFF. The CDR3 DNA follows: TGCGCCAGCAGCCAGATGGACAGGGCGAACACTGAAGCTTTCTTT.

The rearrangement joins TRBV20-1 to TRBJ2-1; 9 nucleotides line up with TRBD2. The germline V gene encodes CDR1 DFQATT and CDR2 SNEGSKA (reference sequence). The V gene end was trimmed by 5 bases and the J gene end by 6 bases; junction bases not matched to a gene: 11. This CDR3 region has 15 residues. CDR3 coding DNA: TGCAGTGCTCTGGCGGGAGGGCCCATTAGCAATGAGCAGTTCTTC. This sequence encodes CSALAGGPISNEQFF.

The chain couples TRBV7-2 to TRBJ2-1; D remains unclear. With 1 base removed from V and 5 bases from J, the gap between germline ends came to 12 bases. This CDR3 has 15 amino acids. In germline, CDR1 is SGHTA, CDR2 FQGNSA. CDR3 DNA sequence: TGTGCCAGCAGCTTAGTACAGCTAACAAACAATGAGCAGTTCTTC. It encodes CASSLVQLTNNEQFF.

In its sample, this clonotype was seen many times. The chain is built from TRBV12-3 or TRBV12-4 and TRBJ1-5; D remains unclear. This CDR3 comprises 14 residues. V was cut by 3 bases and J by 3 bases, with 9 bases left in between. The CDR3 nucleotides read TGTGCCAGCAGTTTTGGGTTTTCCAATCAGCCCCAGCATTTT. Its translation: CASSFGFSNQPQHF.